The table lists the clone carrying this TCR beta chain with many counts. The data stem from a study of blood T cells in healthy people across ages. A J-beta primer mix and a sample-barcoded 5' primer were used in a second PCR of about 7 to 12 cycles. TCRdb ran MiXCR on the 5' RACE reads and lists one entry per CDR3 protein. The sample comprises about 780,000 distinct CDR3 sequences, about half of which are singletons, and 15% to 20% rests with the top ten. V shed 2 bases and J shed 0 bases, with 11 bases lying between them. Per germline, CDR1 MNHEY and CDR2 SMNVEV (reference sequence). The CDR3 loop spans 15 amino acids.

V usage is TRBV27 and J usage is TRBJ2-7, with a tentative D call TRBD2 (5 bases). Material: blood. The receptor comes from an elderly man in good health. This chain's CDR3 is CASSLRPGSSYEQYF. The CDR3 coding sequence is TGTGCCAGCAGTTTACGTCCGGGGTCCTCCTACGAGCAGTACTTC.